Each of the 28 T cell receptor beta chains below was sequenced from the same sample in a study of shared clonotypes between healthy human individuals (dated by TCRdb to about 2020). CD8 naive samples consisted of CD45RO-negative cells that were positively selected for CCR7, yielding a CD45RA+CCR7+ population without TemRA cells. The receptor library was made with the immunoSEQ multiplex PCR assay. TCRdb carries this immuneACCESS record with in-frame sequences only. Its versions omit some clonotypes, under half of them owing to an unresolved V gene in the studies checked, with the rest unexplained. This sample is represented by around 2.1 million clones; 90% to 95% of them were singletons. The top ten hold over 1.5% of the sample. The source material was naive CD8+ T cells from PBMCs. The cell subset or site label here, explained by the study, means: CD45RA+CCR7+. The receptors come from a man between 18 and 35 years old in good health. Some clones in this sample may be carry-over from other donors' samples.

The chain uses TRBV9 and TRBJ2-7; no firm D call. Per germline, CDR1 SGDLS and CDR2 YYNGEE. With 4 bases removed from V and 1 base from J, the gap between germline ends came to 12 bases. The CDR3 covers 14 residues. CDR3 in DNA: TGTGCCAGCAGCTTAAGTGGGGATTCCTACGAGCAGTACTTC. This translates into CASSLSGDSYEQYF.

This chain uses TRBV5-5 with TRBJ1-1, with a possible D match to TRBD1 (6 bases). The CDR3 covers 16 residues. Germline V gene sequence: CDR1 SGHKS, CDR2 YYEKEE (reference sequence). V lost 4 bases and J lost 4, with 20 bases in between. The DNA for the CDR3 is TGTGCCAGCAGCCAGGGGAGATGGGGCTCGGGCACTGAAGCTTTCTTT. Amino acids: CASSQGRWGSGTEAFF.

The rearrangement links TRBV28 to TRBJ2-5; D not resolved. CDR3 length: 15 residues. Germline V gives CDR1 MDHEN, CDR2 SYDVKM. Trimming removed 3 bases from V and 5 bases from J, with 16 bases in between. The CDR3 protein is CASSFEDVAGETQYF. In DNA, the CDR3 is TGTGCCAGCAGTTTTGAGGATGTAGCCGGGGAGACCCAGTACTTC.

This clone was seen more than once but under ten times. The chain's CDR3 is CASSSGRGWEAFF. CDR3 in DNA: TGTGCCAGCAGCTCCGGTAGGGGTTGGGAAGCTTTCTTT. The chain uses TRBV7-2 and TRBJ1-1; the D gene is possibly TRBD1 (5 bases). Germline CDR1 is SGHTA and CDR2 is FQGNSA. Trimming shortened V by 4 bases and J by 8 bases, and 14 bases separated the two germline ends. The CDR3 has 13 residues. Full variable domain (missing parts from reference TRBV7-2 and TRBJ1-1): GAGVSQSPSNKVTEKGKDVELRCDPISGHTALYWYRQSLGQGLEFLIYFQGNSAPDKSGLPSDRFSAERTGGSVSTLTIQRTQQEDSAVYLCASSSGRGWEAFFGQGTRLTVV.

V and J are TRBV7-9 and TRBJ2-7; D assignment may be TRBD1 or TRBD2 (5 bases each). CDR3 length: 15 amino acids. The V gene's germline CDR1 is SEHNR and CDR2 FQNEAQ (reference sequence). Trimming cost V 5 bases and J 5 bases, with 19 bases left between them. The CDR3 DNA is TGTGCCAGCAGCCCGAGGGACGGGCAGGACCACGAGCAGTACTTC. Its translation is CASSPRDGQDHEQYF.

CDR3 residues: CASSSQGNEQFF. The DNA for the CDR3 is TGTGCCAGCAGCTCCCAAGGGAATGAGCAGTTCTTC. This chain links TRBV11-1 with TRBJ2-1, with D unresolved. The CDR3 totals 12 residues. The V gene lost 4 bases and the J gene lost 7 bases, with 8 bases spanning the gap. Per germline, CDR1 SGHAT and CDR2 FQDESV (reference sequence).

The V call is TRBV7-9, the J call TRBJ1-1; D ambiguous. CDR1 and CDR2 from the germline V gene are SEHNR and FQNEAQ (reference sequence). This CDR3 has 13 amino acids. Trimming removed 1 base from V and 6 bases from J, with 9 bases in between. CDR3 residues: CASSLVQSAEAFF. The CDR3 nucleotides read TGTGCCAGCAGCTTAGTACAGTCGGCTGAAGCTTTCTTT.

The gene calls are TRBV7-9 and TRBJ1-2, with D uncertain. Germline V CDR1 and CDR2: SEHNR, FQNEAQ (reference sequence). The CDR3 has 14 residues. Trimming removed 5 bases at V and 2 bases at J, with 12 bases between. CDR3 DNA: TGTGCCAGCAGCCCTCCCTCAGTAAACTATGGCTACACCTTC. This codes for CASSPPSVNYGYTF.

With regard to this clone: The junction departs from germline at one end; a sequencing error may be responsible. Other DNA sequences from this sample encode an identical CDR3 as well. V gene TRBV5-6 combines with J gene TRBJ2-7, with D hard to call. Germline loops: CDR1 SGHDT, CDR2 YYEEEE. The CDR3 contains 14 residues. The CDR3 DNA reads TGCGCCAGCAGCCCGGAAAACCTGGGCCACGAGCAGTACTTC. Its translation: CASSPENLGHEQYF.

The chain is built from TRBV6-6 and TRBJ1-1; tentative D call: TRBD1 (5 bases). V lost 6 bases to trimming and J lost 10 bases, with 18 bases between them. This CDR3 has 13 amino acids. Germline-derived CDR1 and CDR2 are MNHNY and SVGAGI (reference sequence). CDR3 sequence: CASSMGELHGAFF. The CDR3 bases are TGTGCCAGCAGCATGGGGGAATTGCACGGAGCTTTCTTT.

The chain couples TRBV7-8 to TRBJ1-5; D is perhaps TRBD1 (6 bases). V dropped 4 bases and J dropped 3 bases, with 19 bases sitting between them. The germline V gene encodes CDR1 SGHVS and CDR2 FQNEAQ. The CDR3 is made up of 17 amino acids. CDR3 sequence reads: CASSSMGRGEYNQPQHF. CDR3 nucleotide sequence: TGTGCCAGCAGCTCAATGGGCAGGGGTGAATACAATCAGCCCCAGCATTTT.

Regarding this clone: The same CDR3 arises from other DNA sequences in this sample as well. The genes are TRBV19 and TRBJ1-5; possibly TRBD1 for D (5 bases). The CDR3 runs 14 residues. CDR1 and CDR2 from the germline V gene are LNHDA and SQIVND (reference sequence). V shed 2 bases and J shed 1 base, with 6 bases lying between them. For the CDR3, the DNA is TGTGCCAGTAGTATATGGGGGAGCAATCAGCCCCAGCATTTT. It translates to CASSIWGSNQPQHF.

The chain combines TRBV9 with TRBJ2-3, with TRBD2 identical over 10 bases. The CDR3 sequence is 16 residues long. Per germline, CDR1 SGDLS and CDR2 YYNGEE. The V segment lost 4 bases and the J segment 1 base; nucleotides outside the gene matches: 6. CDR3 loop: CASSLRTSGRTDTQYF. Written as DNA, the CDR3 is TGTGCCAGCAGCCTCCGGACTAGCGGACGCACAGATACGCAGTATTTT.

The chain joins TRBV4-1 to TRBJ2-5; TRBD2 agrees at 8 bases. In germline, CDR1 is MGHRA, CDR2 YSYEKL. Trimming at V came to 4 bases and at J to 7 bases, leaving 8 bases not matched to a gene. The CDR3 totals 14 residues. The CDR3 coding sequence is TGCGCCAGCAGCCCCGGGACTAGATCGCGGACCCAGTACTTC. Translated, it gives CASSPGTRSRTQYF.

V is TRBV6-6 and J is TRBJ2-5, with D uncertain. With 8 bases removed from V and 5 bases from J, the gap between germline ends came to 15 bases. Germline assignment: CDR1 MNHNY and CDR2 SVGAGI (reference sequence). The CDR3 is 13 amino acids. Written as DNA, the CDR3 is TGTGCCAGCTCTGGCCTAAGGATTGAGACCCAGTACTTC. Amino acids: CASSGLRIETQYF.

V and J are TRBV4-1 and TRBJ1-1; a possible D gene is TRBD1 (5 bases). V was pared by 0 bases and J by 11 bases, with 16 bases between. CDR3 length: 14 residues. CDR1 is MGHRA and CDR2 is YSYEKL in the germline V gene. The CDR3 sequence is CASSQDRRDGGAFF. For the CDR3, the DNA is TGCGCCAGCAGCCAAGATCGCCGGGATGGGGGGGCTTTCTTT.

The V and J genes are TRBV7-9 and TRBJ1-2, with 9 bases lining up with TRBD1. The CDR3 is 14 amino acids. In germline, CDR1 is SEHNR, CDR2 FQNEAQ (reference sequence). Trimming removed 5 bases from V and 4 bases from J; junction bases left unmatched: 5. The CDR3 DNA reads as TGTGCCAGCAGCCAACAGACAGGGGGCTATGGCTACACCTTC. Residues: CASSQQTGGYGYTF.

This clone came up a few times. V and J are TRBV2 and TRBJ1-1; 11 nucleotides agree with TRBD1. J was trimmed by 5 bases and V by 6 bases; bases with no gene match: 5. Germline CDR1 and CDR2: SNHLY and FYNNEI. This CDR3 comprises 14 residues. CDR3 loop: CASRPRDRGTEAFF. DNA of the CDR3: TGTGCCAGCAGGCCCAGGGACAGGGGGACTGAAGCTTTCTTT.

V is TRBV6-4 and J is TRBJ1-4; no reliable D call. Germline lookup yields CDR1 MRHNA and CDR2 SNTAGT. The ends were cut back, 7 bases at V and 8 bases at J, with 14 bases in the middle. CDR3 length equals 13 residues. In nucleotides, the CDR3 is TGTGCCAGCAATCCGACGCCGAAGGAAAAACTGTTTTTT. Its protein is CASNPTPKEKLFF.

Remarks on this clone: At the DNA level, this CDR3 is encoded by other sequences in the same sample as well. The V call is TRBV9, the J call TRBJ2-7; 7 nucleotides line up with TRBD1. The ends lost 2 bases at V and 3 bases at J; junction bases unmatched: 5. The CDR3 consists of 14 residues. The germline V gene has CDR1 SGDLS and CDR2 YYNGEE. This chain's CDR3 is CASSVGQASYEQYF. The CDR3 DNA reads TGTGCCAGCAGCGTCGGACAGGCCAGCTACGAGCAGTACTTC.

As concerns this clone: At one end, the junction sequence differs from germline, possibly due to a read error. V is TRBV6-6 and J is TRBJ2-7, with D tentatively TRBD2 (5 bases). Germline V lookup: CDR1 MNHNY, CDR2 SVGAGI (reference sequence). This CDR3 is 12 amino acids long. The CDR3 nucleotides are TGTGTCAGCAGCGCTAGCAGATACGAGCAGTACTTC. Protein: CVSSASRYEQYF.

The rearrangement uses TRBV18 and TRBJ2-7; the D is unclear. Germline V gives CDR1 KGHSH, CDR2 LQKENI. Trimming cost V 0 bases and J 7 bases, with 16 bases left between them. The CDR3 is 15 amino acids. CDR3: CASSPPPWPSREQYF. As DNA, the CDR3 is TGTGCCAGCTCACCACCACCTTGGCCGTCTAGAGAGCAGTACTTC. Full variable domain (remainder filled in from reference TRBV18 and TRBJ2-7): NAGVMQNPRHLVRRRGQEARLRCSPMKGHSHVYWYRQLPEEGLKFMVYLQKENIIDESGMPKERFSAEFPKEGPSILRIQQVVRGDSAAYFCASSPPPWPSREQYFGPGTRLTVT.

V is TRBV2 and J is TRBJ2-6, with 9 nucleotides matching TRBD1. The CDR3 length is 18 residues. Trimming removed 3 bases from V and 0 bases from J; junction bases left unmatched: 6. The germline CDR1 and CDR2 sequences are SNHLY and FYNNEI. The CDR3 bases are TGTGCCAGCAGTGACCCCGGGACAGGGCCCTCTGGGGCCAACGTCCTGACTTTC. It encodes CASSDPGTGPSGANVLTF.

The gene calls are TRBV4-1 and TRBJ1-2, with 9 bases aligning to TRBD1. Trimming removed 8 bases from V and 4 bases from J; junction bases left unmatched: 5. Germline CDR1 and CDR2: MGHRA and YSYEKL. The CDR3 runs to 13 residues. CDR3 nucleotides: TGCGCCAGCGGCGGGACAGGGTTCTATGGCTACACCTTC. Amino acids: CASGGTGFYGYTF.

The rearrangement links TRBV27 to TRBJ1-2; unclear D gene. This CDR3 has 14 residues. V was cut by 4 bases and J by 5 bases, with 14 bases left in between. Germline V lookup: CDR1 MNHEY, CDR2 SMNVEV (reference sequence). The CDR3, as DNA: TGTGCCAGCAGTTCCCCCGCGACCATGTATGGCTACACCTTC. Its protein product is CASSSPATMYGYTF.

The rearrangement links TRBV7-2 to TRBJ1-1; perhaps TRBD1 as D (6 bases). Germline loops: CDR1 SGHTA, CDR2 FQGNSA. V shed 6 bases and J shed 5 bases, with 16 bases lying between them. This CDR3 has 14 residues. CDR3 sequence: CASRYLGGGTEAFF. The CDR3 DNA reads as TGTGCCAGCAGATACCTCGGGGGCGGGACTGAAGCTTTCTTT.

CDR3 region: CASSKGFGSVAGELFF. The DNA of the CDR3 is TGTGCCAGCAGCAAAGGTTTCGGAAGTGTAGCCGGGGAGCTGTTTTTT. V usage is TRBV21-1 and J usage is TRBJ2-2. TRBV21-1 represents a pseudogene. This CDR3 region has 16 residues.

The chain links TRBV9 to TRBJ2-7; no firm D call. CDR1 and CDR2 (germline): SGDLS, YYNGEE. V was shortened by 1 base and J by 5 bases, with 10 bases between the two germline ends. The CDR3 is 13 amino acids. CDR3 amino acids: CASSVPENDEQYF. The CDR3, as DNA: TGTGCCAGCAGCGTACCAGAAAATGACGAGCAGTACTTC.